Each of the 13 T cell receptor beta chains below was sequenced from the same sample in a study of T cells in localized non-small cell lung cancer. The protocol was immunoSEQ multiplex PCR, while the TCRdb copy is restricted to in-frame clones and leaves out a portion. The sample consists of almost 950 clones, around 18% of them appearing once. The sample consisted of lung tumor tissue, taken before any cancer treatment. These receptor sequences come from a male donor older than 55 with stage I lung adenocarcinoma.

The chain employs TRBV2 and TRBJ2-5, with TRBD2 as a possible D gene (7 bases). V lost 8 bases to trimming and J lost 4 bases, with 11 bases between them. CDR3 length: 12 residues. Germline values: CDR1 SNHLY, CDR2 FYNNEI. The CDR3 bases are TGTGCCAGCGGGGGGGGCGCAGAGACCCAGTACTTC. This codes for CASGGGAETQYF.

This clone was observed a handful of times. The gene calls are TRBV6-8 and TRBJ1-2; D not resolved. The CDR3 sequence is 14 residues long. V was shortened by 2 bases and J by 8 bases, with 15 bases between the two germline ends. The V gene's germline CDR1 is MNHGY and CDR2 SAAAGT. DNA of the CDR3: TGTGCCAGCAGTTACAATACCCAACTGGGCGGCTACACCTTC. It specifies CASSYNTQLGGYTF.

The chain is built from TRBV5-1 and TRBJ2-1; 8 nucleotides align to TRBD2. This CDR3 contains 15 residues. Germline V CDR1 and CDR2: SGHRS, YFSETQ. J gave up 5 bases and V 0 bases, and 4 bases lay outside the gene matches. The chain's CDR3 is CASSLDGRGHNEQFF. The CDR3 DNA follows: TGCGCCAGCAGCTTGGACGGGAGGGGACACAATGAGCAGTTCTTC.

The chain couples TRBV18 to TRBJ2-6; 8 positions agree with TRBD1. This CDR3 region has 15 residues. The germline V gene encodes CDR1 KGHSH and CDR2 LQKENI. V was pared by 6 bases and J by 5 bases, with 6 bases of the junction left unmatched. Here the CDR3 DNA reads TGTGCCAGCTCCCTCGGACAGGGCCGGGCCAACGTCCTGACTTTC. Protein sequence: CASSLGQGRANVLTF.

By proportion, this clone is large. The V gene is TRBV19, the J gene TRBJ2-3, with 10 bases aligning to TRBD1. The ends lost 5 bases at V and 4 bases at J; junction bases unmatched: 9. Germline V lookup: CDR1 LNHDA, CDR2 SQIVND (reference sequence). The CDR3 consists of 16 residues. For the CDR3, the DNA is TGTGCCAGTAGTGTCGGACAGGGGGTATCATCAGATACGCAGTATTTT. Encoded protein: CASSVGQGVSSDTQYF.

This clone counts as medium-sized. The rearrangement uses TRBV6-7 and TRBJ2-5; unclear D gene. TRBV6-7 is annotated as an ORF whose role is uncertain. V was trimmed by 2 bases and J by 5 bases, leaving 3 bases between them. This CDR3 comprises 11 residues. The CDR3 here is CASSYGETQYF. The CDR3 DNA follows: TGTGCCAGCAGTTACGGGGAGACCCAGTACTTC.

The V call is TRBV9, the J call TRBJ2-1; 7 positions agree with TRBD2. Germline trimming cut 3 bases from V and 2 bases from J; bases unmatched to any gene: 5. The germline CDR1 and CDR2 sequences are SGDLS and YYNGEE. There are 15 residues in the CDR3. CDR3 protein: CASSEDLAAYNEQFF. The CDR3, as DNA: TGTGCCAGCAGCGAGGACCTAGCGGCCTACAATGAGCAGTTCTTC.

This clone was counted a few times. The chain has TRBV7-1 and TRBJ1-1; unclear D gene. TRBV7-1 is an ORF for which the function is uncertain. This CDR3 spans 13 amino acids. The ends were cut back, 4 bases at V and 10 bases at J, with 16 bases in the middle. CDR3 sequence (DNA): TGTGCCAGCAGCTTAACGTCCTGGGCAGGAGCTTTCTTT. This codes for CASSLTSWAGAFF.

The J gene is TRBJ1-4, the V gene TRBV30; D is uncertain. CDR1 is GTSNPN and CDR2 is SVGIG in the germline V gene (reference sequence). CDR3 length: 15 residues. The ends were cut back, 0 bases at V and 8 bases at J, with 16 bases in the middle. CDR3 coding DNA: TGTGCCTGGAGTGTACCGGTCCTCCGGCGGGAAAAACTGTTTTTT. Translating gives CAWSVPVLRREKLFF.

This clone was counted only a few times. CDR3 region: CASSSDEGTGSLAKNIQYF. CDR3 DNA: TGCGCCAGCAGCTCAGATGAAGGGACAGGGTCACTAGCCAAAAACATTCAGTACTTC. V and J are TRBV5-1 and TRBJ2-4; 9 bases are a match to TRBD1. Looked up from germline, CDR1 is SGHRS and CDR2 is YFSETQ. J gave up 0 bases and V 3 bases, and 13 bases lay outside the gene matches. The CDR3 runs 19 residues.

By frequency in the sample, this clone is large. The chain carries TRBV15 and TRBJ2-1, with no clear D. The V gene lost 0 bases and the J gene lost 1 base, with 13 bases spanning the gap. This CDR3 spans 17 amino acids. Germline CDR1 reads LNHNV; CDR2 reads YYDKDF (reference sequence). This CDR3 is CATSRDSKATSYNEQFF. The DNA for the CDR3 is TGTGCCACCAGCAGAGATAGCAAGGCTACGTCCTACAATGAGCAGTTCTTC.

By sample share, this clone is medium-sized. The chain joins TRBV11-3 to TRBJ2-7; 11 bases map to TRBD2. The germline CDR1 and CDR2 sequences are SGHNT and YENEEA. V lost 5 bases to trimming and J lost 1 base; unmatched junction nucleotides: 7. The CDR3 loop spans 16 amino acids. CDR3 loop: CASSPTSGSRSYEQYF. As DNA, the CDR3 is TGTGCCAGCAGCCCCACTAGCGGGAGTAGATCCTACGAGCAGTACTTC.

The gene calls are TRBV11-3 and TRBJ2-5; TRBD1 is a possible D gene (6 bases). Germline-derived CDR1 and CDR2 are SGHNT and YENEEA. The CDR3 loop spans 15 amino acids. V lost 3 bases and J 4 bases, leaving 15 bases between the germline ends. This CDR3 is CASSLASRDIETQYF. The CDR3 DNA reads TGTGCCAGCAGCTTGGCCTCCCGGGACATAGAGACCCAGTACTTC.